The T cell receptor beta chain under discussion was sequenced for a study of cytomegalovirus exposure and HLA in healthy donors. Sampled while nominally healthy, donors likely had unrecorded immune exposures. Study-wide points: Some V segments, including TRBV6-2 and TRBV6-3, were excluded as indistinguishable. Accurate prediction of most subjects' HLA-A and HLA-B alleles from TCR beta sequences was reported.

The J segment lost 3 bases and the V segment lost 4 bases, leaving 4 bases of the junction unmatched. Germline CDR1 SEHNR, CDR2 FQNEAQ (reference sequence). The CDR3 spans 15 residues. PCR amplification relied on 60 Vbeta primers (plus 13 Jbeta primers). Profiled with immunoSEQ multiplex PCR; TCRdb holds only in-frame clones, not every one. The sample lists about 210,000 clones; approximately 80% were seen once. Notes on this clone: The antigen is not known.

Material for sequencing was PBMCs. The chain uses TRBV7-9 and TRBJ2-3; the match to TRBD1 covers 10 bases. This TCR was sampled from a woman aged 50 to 60 in good health and CMV-seropositive. This CDR3 is CASSSGDRGTDTQYF. The CDR3 region has the DNA TGTGCCAGCAGCTCGGGGGACAGGGGTACAGATACGCAGTATTTT. Using reference TRBV7-9 and TRBJ2-3 for the parts outside the CDR3, the full variable domain is DTGVSQNPRHKITKRGQNVTFRCDPISEHNRLYWYRQTLGQGPEFLTYFQNEAQLEKSRLLSDRFSAERPKGSFSTLEIQRTEQGDSAMYLCASSSGDRGTDTQYFGPGTRLTVL.